This T cell receptor (beta chain) was profiled in a study of CD8+CD57+ T cells in acquired aplastic anemia. Background on the study: DNA per sorted CD4+ or CD8+ sample ranged about 0.2 to 30 ug, averaging about 2.9 ug. CD4+ cells from healthy donors averaged about 10.8 million reads. The study, taken as a whole, reports: Between patients and controls, approximately 29 CD8+ CDR3 sequences were found in common. No significant patient-versus-control difference appeared in CD8+ Simpson's diversity.

TCR beta VDJ and CDR3 were profiled, and genomic DNA was the template. TCRdb reprocessed the reads with MiXCR, giving one entry per CDR3 protein. Among about 64,000 distinct CDR3 sequences, about 56% were seen once, and the ten largest hold roughly 2.5%. This clonotype was observed at least ten times. Antigen unknown. The CDR3 end shows no conserved phenylalanine or tryptophan, and so a read error is likely. Sequencing was performed on sorted CD4+, CD8+, or CD8+CD57+ T cells (not recorded which) from PBMCs. This clonotype was obtained from a human donor in good health, serving as a control.

The CDR3 sequence: CASSFQDSGANVLTS. As DNA, the CDR3 is TGTGCCAGCAGCTTCCAGGACTCTGGGGCCAACGTCCTGACTTCC. The chain joins TRBV7-3 to TRBJ2-6; D uncertain. From germline, CDR1 is SGHTA and CDR2 FQGTGA. Trimming removed 3 bases at V and 0 bases at J, with 6 bases between. The CDR3 runs to 15 residues.